The 32 T cell receptor beta chains given below trace back to one sample, sequenced in a study of regulatory T cells in long-lasting Graves disease. To make TCR beta libraries, researchers used iRepertoire HTBI primers and Arm-PCR of CDR3 regions. TCRdb re-called the multiplex PCR reads with MiXCR, one entry per CDR3 protein. This sample has 520,000 or so distinct CDR3 sequences, with more than 10% found just once. The time point was: newly diagnosed GD, antithyroid drugs for less than 3 months. Following extraction of RNA from PBMCs, that RNA was used to make the TCR library. In addition, the sample was reused for a study of T cells in Graves' hyperthyroidism and ophthalmopathy.

Material: peripheral blood mononuclear cells (PBMCs), obtained at new diagnosis, from a patient treated with antithyroid drugs. These receptor sequences come from a woman in her thirties with Graves disease.

There are many counts of this clonotype. The J gene is TRBJ1-5, the V gene TRBV12-3 or TRBV12-4; the D gene is possibly TRBD1 (5 bases). Trimming left V 3 bases short and J 5 bases short, with 11 bases between. The CDR3 loop spans 14 amino acids. CDR3 bases: TGTGCCAGCAGTTTGGCGGACACCTATCAGCCCCAGCATTTT. This translates into CASSLADTYQPQHF.

About this clonotype: A read error is the likely source, as a far larger clone sits one nucleotide away. The chain combines TRBV7-2 with TRBJ1-6, with TRBD1 matching over 10 bases. The CDR3 is 15 residues long. Germline V lookup: CDR1 SGHTA, CDR2 FQGNSA. The CDR3 sequence: CVSSGQGVNNSPLHF. The CDR3 nucleotides are TGTGTCAGCAGTGGACAGGGGGTCAACAATTCACCCCTCCACTTT.

This clonotype was seen at least ten times. V is TRBV6-1 and J is TRBJ1-1; no clear D gene. Trimming removed 5 bases at V and 0 bases at J, with 7 bases between. The CDR3 runs 13 residues. From germline, CDR1 is MNHNS and CDR2 SASEGT. CDR3 loop: CASSNGMNTEAFF. Here the CDR3 DNA reads TGTGCCAGCAGTAATGGTATGAACACTGAAGCTTTCTTT.

This clonotype was recorded at least ten times. The chain's CDR3 is CASVDSYGYTF. CDR3 coding DNA: TGTGCCAGCGTGGACAGCTATGGCTACACCTTC. The V and J genes are TRBV2 and TRBJ1-2; D is perhaps TRBD1 (6 bases). CDR1 and CDR2 from the germline V gene are SNHLY and FYNNEI. This CDR3 is 11 amino acids long. The germline V and J ends were trimmed by 8 bases and 4 bases, with 8 bases remaining between them.

This clonotype was observed a few times. This rearrangement joins TRBV7-2 to TRBJ2-1; 7 bases align to TRBD2. J was trimmed by 5 bases and V by 5 bases; bases with no gene match: 6. This CDR3 region has 14 residues. Germline CDR1 and CDR2: SGHTA and FQGNSA. The CDR3 region is CASSPGDYHNEQFF. The CDR3 nucleotides read TGTGCCAGCAGCCCCGGGGACTACCACAATGAGCAGTTCTTC.

This clonotype was picked up many times. This chain links TRBV11-2 with TRBJ2-1; 7 bases map to TRBD2. Germline lookup yields CDR1 SGHAT and CDR2 FQNNGV. The ends lost 6 bases at V and 4 bases at J; junction bases unmatched: 12. The CDR3 consists of 16 residues. CDR3 amino acids: CASRPTSGNLYNEQFF. Here the CDR3 DNA reads TGTGCCAGCAGGCCGACCAGCGGGAATCTTTACAATGAGCAGTTCTTC.

This clonotype was seen ten or more times. The chain links TRBV20-1 to TRBJ1-1; D might be TRBD1 (5 bases). This CDR3 is 14 amino acids long. CDR1 and CDR2 (germline): DFQATT, SNEGSKA (reference sequence). V lost 5 bases and J lost 3, with 16 bases in between. In nucleotides, the CDR3 is TGCAGTGCTCCCCCCTCCGGGACCGACACTGAAGCTTTCTTT. It codes for CSAPPSGTDTEAFF.

The J gene is TRBJ1-1, the V gene TRBV6-5; TRBD1 is a possible D gene (5 bases). The CDR3 loop spans 16 amino acids. Germline-derived CDR1 and CDR2 are MNHEY and SVGAGI. V was pared by 2 bases and J by 0 bases, with 13 bases between. The CDR3 spells CASSYAGQGVNTEAFF. Here the CDR3 DNA reads TGTGCCAGCAGTTACGCGGGGCAAGGGGTGAACACTGAAGCTTTCTTT.

Only a few counts were recorded for this clonotype. The genes are TRBV6-2 or TRBV6-3 and TRBJ1-1, with no clear D. The CDR3 is made up of 13 amino acids. The germline V gene has CDR1 MNHEY and CDR2 SVGEGT. Trimming took 5 bases from V and 1 from J, leaving 8 bases between them. In DNA form, the CDR3 reads TGTGCCAGCAGTGTAATCCCGAACACTGAAGCTTTCTTT. Amino acid sequence: CASSVIPNTEAFF.

Notes on this clonotype: This may be a read error: a much more frequent sequence differs by one nucleotide. The V and J genes are TRBV3-1 and TRBJ2-7; D is ambiguous. The CDR3 runs to 11 residues. Germline CDR1 and CDR2: LGHDT and YNNKEL (reference sequence). The CDR3 region is CASGQTNEQYF. Written as DNA, the CDR3 is TGTGCCAGCGGCCAAACGAACGAGCAGTACTTC.

The chain recombines TRBV12-3 or TRBV12-4 with TRBJ2-5; TRBD2 matches 11 bases. The trim removed 6 bases at V and 5 bases at J, leaving 8 bases unmatched. The CDR3 contains 15 residues. The CDR3 loop is CASSRRLAGRETQYF. CDR3 nucleotides: TGTGCCAGCAGCCGTCGACTAGCGGGACGGGAGACCCAGTACTTC.

This clonotype was found many times. The rearrangement uses TRBV11-2 and TRBJ2-5; the D gene is possibly TRBD2 (7 bases). The assigned J gene may be wrong: the sequence end matches TRBJ2-1 better. The CDR3 spans 16 residues. The germline gives CDR1 SGHAT, CDR2 FQNNGV. The CDR3 sequence: CASSLGGAGAVNEQFF. The CDR3 nucleotides read TGTGCCAGCAGCCTGGGGGGGGCGGGAGCGGTCAATGAGCAGTTCTTC.

This clonotype appeared many times. J is TRBJ2-7 and V is TRBV12-3 or TRBV12-4; D possibly corresponds to TRBD2 (5 bases). V was cut by 6 bases and J by 0 bases, with 21 bases left in between. CDR3 length: 17 amino acids. The DNA of the CDR3 is TGTGCCAGCAGGGGTCCAGGTGGCGGGCCATACTCCTACGAGCAGTACTTC. It yields the protein CASRGPGGGPYSYEQYF.

This clonotype was seen ten or more times. This chain links TRBV11-3 with TRBJ2-2; 8 positions match TRBD2. The CDR3 contains 17 residues. Per the germline V gene, CDR1 is SGHNT and CDR2 is YENEEA. V gave up 2 bases and J gave up 4 bases; unmatched junction bases: 9. The CDR3 is CASSLSSGSISTGELFF. The CDR3 nucleotides read TGTGCCAGCAGCTTATCCAGCGGGAGTATCAGCACCGGGGAGCTGTTTTTT.

As concerns this clonotype: The junction and the germline gene differ at one end; a read error may be behind it. V and J are TRBV24-1 and TRBJ2-7; no clear D. CDR1 KGHDR and CDR2 SFDVKD come from the germline V gene. This CDR3 has 14 amino acids. The CDR3: CASSDSNKGYEQYF. Written as DNA, the CDR3 is TGTGCCTCCAGTGATTCAAACAAGGGTTACGAGCAGTACTTC.

This clonotype was recorded at least ten times. The chain couples TRBV27 to TRBJ2-2; TRBD2 aligns across 7 bases. The CDR3 is made up of 17 amino acids. The V and J ends lost 6 bases and 5 bases, in that order; junction bases with no gene match: 15. Germline values: CDR1 MNHEY, CDR2 SMNVEV (reference sequence). Here the CDR3 DNA reads TGTGCCAGCAGCCAATCTCCCCTAGCGGAAGAGACCGGGGAGCTGTTTTTT. It yields the protein CASSQSPLAEETGELFF.

This clonotype was recorded at least ten times. The J gene is TRBJ2-2, the V gene TRBV24-1, with 9 bases fitting TRBD1. Trimming removed 2 bases from V and 7 bases from J; junction bases left unmatched: 7. Germline CDR1 KGHDR, CDR2 SFDVKD. The CDR3 totals 16 residues. This chain's CDR3 is CATSDSRGQGHGELFF. CDR3 nucleotide sequence: TGTGCCACCAGTGATTCTAGGGGACAGGGCCACGGGGAGCTGTTTTTT.

Only a few counts were recorded for this clonotype. The chain carries TRBV6-1 and TRBJ2-2; D possibly corresponds to TRBD2 (6 bases). This CDR3 is built from 15 residues. Germline CDR1 reads MNHNS; CDR2 reads SASEGT. V was cut by 7 bases and J by 2 bases, with 14 bases left in between. The DNA of the CDR3 is TGTGCCAGCACCATAGCGGAAACTAACACCGGGGAGCTGTTTTTT. This translates into CASTIAETNTGELFF.

The table lists this clonotype with many counts. The chain recombines TRBV4-1 with TRBJ2-3; D is possibly TRBD1 or TRBD2 (5 bases each). The CDR3 has 14 amino acids. The ends were cut back, 1 base at V and 6 bases at J, with 11 bases in the middle. The germline gives CDR1 MGHRA, CDR2 YSYEKL. The CDR3 loop reads CASSQASGRDTQYF. The CDR3 region has the DNA TGCGCCAGCAGCCAAGCTTCGGGGCGGGATACGCAGTATTTT.

This clonotype was observed many times. The chain links TRBV24-1 to TRBJ1-3, with D possibly TRBD1 on 6 matching bases. The germline V gene has CDR1 KGHDR and CDR2 SFDVKD. V gave up 9 bases and J gave up 0 bases, with 8 bases separating them. The CDR3 totals 13 residues. The CDR3 sequence is CATADSSGNTIYF. CDR3 DNA sequence: TGTGCCACCGCGGACAGCTCTGGAAACACCATATATTTT.

This clonotype has more than one count but fewer than ten. The chain joins TRBV9 to TRBJ1-2; D is unclear. V lost 0 bases and J lost 10, with 13 bases in between. CDR3 length: 13 residues. Germline CDR1 SGDLS, CDR2 YYNGEE. CDR3 nucleotides: TGTGCCAGCAGCGTAGGTACCCGGCTAGACTACACCTTC. Translation gives CASSVGTRLDYTF.

The V call is TRBV6-4, the J call TRBJ2-7, with D maybe TRBD1 (6 bases). The CDR3 loop spans 13 amino acids. V lost 5 bases, J lost 6 bases, and 14 bases lay in between. Germline V gives CDR1 MRHNA, CDR2 SNTAGT. This CDR3 reads CASSTGIFCEQYF. The CDR3 DNA reads as TGTGCCAGCAGTACAGGGATTTTCTGCGAGCAGTACTTC.

This clonotype was seen more than once but under ten times. The CDR3 spells CASSYDGPDEQFF. DNA for the CDR3: TGTGCCAGCAGCTACGACGGCCCCGATGAGCAGTTCTTC. The chain couples TRBV7-3 to TRBJ2-1; D is undetermined. Germline V gene lookup returns CDR1 SGHTA and CDR2 FQGTGA. The CDR3 has 13 amino acids. The V and J ends lost 4 bases and 8 bases respectively, with 12 bases between them.

This clonotype was seen repeatedly, ten times or more. The rearrangement uses TRBV30 and TRBJ2-1, with D unresolved. V lost 2 bases, J lost 0 bases, and 5 bases lay in between. The CDR3 has 13 amino acids. Germline CDR1 reads GTSNPN; CDR2 reads SVGIG (reference sequence). CDR3 DNA: TGTGCCTGGAGTCTAGGCTCCTACAATGAGCAGTTCTTC. This translates into CAWSLGSYNEQFF. The entire variable domain, with the rest obtained from reference TRBV30 and TRBJ2-1, is as follows: SQTIHQWPATLVQPVGSPLSLECTVEGTSNPNLYWYRQAAGRGLQLLFYSVGIGQISSEVPQNLSASRPQDRQFILSSKKLLLSDSGFYLCAWSLGSYNEQFFGPGTRLTVL.

This clonotype was detected ten times or more. This chain links TRBV6-1 with TRBJ1-4, with a tentative D call TRBD1 (5 bases). The CDR3 has 14 amino acids. V was shortened by 7 bases and J by 5 bases, with 14 bases between the two germline ends. Germline CDR1 reads MNHNS; CDR2 reads SASEGT. The CDR3 protein is CASKGPRANEKLFF. CDR3 bases: TGTGCCAGCAAGGGACCGCGGGCGAATGAAAAACTGTTTTTT.

This clonotype was counted a few times. A much larger clone lies a single base off, so this may be a read error. J is TRBJ2-7 and V is TRBV6-2 or TRBV6-3; possibly TRBD2 for D (5 bases). This CDR3 comprises 13 residues. V gave up 0 bases and J gave up 6 bases, with 9 bases separating them. Per germline, CDR1 MNHEY and CDR2 SVGEGT. The CDR3: CASSYSQRAEQYF. Written as DNA, the CDR3 is TGTGCCAGCAGTTACTCGCAGAGGGCCGAGCAGTACTTC.

The rearrangement links TRBV28 to TRBJ2-1; 8 bases map to TRBD2. CDR3 length: 11 amino acids. Losses at the gene ends were 6 bases for V and 14 bases for J; bases not matched to a gene: 6. Germline loops: CDR1 MDHEN, CDR2 SYDVKM. This CDR3 is CASSLGLAEFF. The CDR3 coding sequence is TGTGCCAGCAGCCTTGGACTAGCTGAGTTCTTC.

This clonotype has a count of ten or more. The rearrangement uses TRBV20-1 and TRBJ2-7; perhaps TRBD1 as D (6 bases). The ends were cut back, 0 bases at V and 2 bases at J, with 17 bases in the middle. This CDR3 region has 16 residues. Germline values: CDR1 DFQATT, CDR2 SNEGSKA (reference sequence). CDR3 DNA: TGCAGTGCTAGAGATCCTGTCGGGACACTACCCTACGAGCAGTACTTC. Translating gives CSARDPVGTLPYEQYF.

Many counts were recorded for this clonotype. The J gene is TRBJ2-1, the V gene TRBV3-1, with 8 bases identical to TRBD2. The germline V gene has CDR1 LGHDT and CDR2 YNNKEL (reference sequence). The CDR3 is 16 amino acids. The trim removed 0 bases at V and 4 bases at J, leaving 5 bases unmatched. CDR3 nucleotides: TGTGCCAGCAGCCAAGATGGCCGGGAGGGTTACAATGAGCAGTTCTTC. As protein: CASSQDGREGYNEQFF.

This clonotype was seen more than once but under ten times. This sequence joins TRBV6-1 and TRBJ2-1; 15 nucleotides align to TRBD2. The V segment lost 4 bases and the J segment 6 bases; nucleotides outside the gene matches: 4. The germline V gene encodes CDR1 MNHNS and CDR2 SASEGT. The length of the CDR3 is 16 residues. In DNA, the CDR3 is TGTGCCAGCAGTGGGGGGACTAGCGGGAGGCGCAATGAGCAGTTCTTC. Translation gives CASSGGTSGRRNEQFF.

This clonotype has more than one count but fewer than ten. The junction differs from germline at one of its ends, possibly a read error. V is TRBV5-1 and J is TRBJ2-3; 9 bases fit TRBD2. This CDR3 region has 13 residues. CDR1 SGHRS and CDR2 YFSETQ come from the germline V gene. CDR3 nucleotide sequence: TGTGCCAGCAGCGCGGGAGGGGGGGATACGCAGTATTTT. It translates to CASSAGGGDTQYF.

With regard to this clonotype: With a much larger clone just one base away, this may be a read error. The chain links TRBV28 to TRBJ2-7, with 11 bases that match TRBD1. CDR1 and CDR2 from the germline V gene are MDHEN and SYDVKM. V trimming: 6 bases; J trimming: 2 bases; junction bases outside the gene matches: 3. This CDR3 has 14 residues. The CDR3 sequence is CASRVGQGAYEQYF. The CDR3 region has the DNA TGTGCCAGCAGGGTGGGACAGGGGGCCTACGAGCAGTACTTC.